The 10 T cell receptor beta chains below were found in one sample sequenced in a study of control samples from healthy donors and cancer patients. Produced via immunoSEQ multiplex PCR; TCRdb's table is partial and in-frame only. The profile shows some 120,000 clones, over 90% of them singletons. Material for sequencing was blood. The receptors derive from a man in his thirties or forties in good health.

The chain links TRBV24-1 to TRBJ1-5, with D possibly TRBD1 on 6 matching bases. Trimming took off 9 bases at V and 8 bases at J, with 25 bases between the two ends. Germline CDR1 reads KGHDR; CDR2 reads SFDVKD. The CDR3 loop spans 16 amino acids. CDR3: CATGPRRGAPREPQHF. The CDR3 DNA follows: TGTGCCACCGGCCCTAGGCGGGGGGCGCCTAGGGAGCCCCAGCATTTT.

CDR3 loop: CASAKGAGGANVLTF. The CDR3 DNA reads TGTGCCAGTGCAAAGGGGGCGGGCGGGGCCAACGTCCTGACTTTC. The chain carries TRBV7-7 and TRBJ2-6; 7 nucleotides align to TRBD1. Germline CDR1 SSHAT, CDR2 FNYEAQ (reference sequence). CDR3 size: 15 residues. The V segment lost 9 bases and the J segment 4 bases; nucleotides outside the gene matches: 9.

The chain employs TRBV25-1 and TRBJ2-5, with D possibly matching TRBD1 (5 bases). This CDR3 spans 14 amino acids. Germline V CDR1 and CDR2: MGHDK, SYGVNS. Between the trimmed V and J ends, which lost 3 bases and 2 bases, there was a span of 10 bases. The CDR3 nucleotides read TGTGCCAGCAGTGACGGACATCCACAAGAGACCCAGTACTTC. It translates to CASSDGHPQETQYF.

The chain employs TRBV28 and TRBJ1-5; D gene uncertain. The germline gives CDR1 MDHEN, CDR2 SYDVKM. V gave up 5 bases and J gave up 4 bases, with 15 bases separating them. The CDR3 has 15 amino acids. Written as DNA, the CDR3 is TGTGCCAGCAGTCACGACCGAGACTCTAATCAGCCCCAGCATTTT. It codes for CASSHDRDSNQPQHF.

This chain joins TRBV5-4 and TRBJ2-1; D perhaps matches TRBD2 (6 bases). CDR1 is SGHNT and CDR2 is YYREEE in the germline V gene (reference sequence). This CDR3 has 15 residues. Trimming left V 4 bases short and J 7 bases short, with 18 bases between. DNA for the CDR3: TGTGCCAGCAGCCCCCTGGGGGGACCGGTGAATGAGCAGTTCTTC. Translating gives CASSPLGGPVNEQFF.

This chain connects TRBV6-2 or TRBV6-3 to TRBJ2-1; perhaps TRBD2 as D (5 bases). V was clipped by 6 bases and J by 0 bases, with 18 bases between them. CDR1 is MNHEY, CDR2 SVGEGT, per germline. This CDR3 contains 17 residues. Here the CDR3 DNA reads TGTGCCAGCAGCCTTTCTTCGGGATTCTTCTCCTACAATGAGCAGTTCTTC. It encodes CASSLSSGFFSYNEQFF.

The chain joins TRBV19 to TRBJ2-5, with D possibly being TRBD1 (5 bases). The CDR3 covers 17 residues. The germline V and J ends were trimmed by 7 bases and 2 bases, with 23 bases remaining between them. CDR1 LNHDA and CDR2 SQIVND come from the germline V gene (reference sequence). In nucleotides, the CDR3 is TGTGCCAGTAAGGGCAGGGCCCCGATGTCCGCGCAAGAGACCCAGTACTTC. This sequence encodes CASKGRAPMSAQETQYF.

In this sample, this clone turned up once. The chain links TRBV11-2 to TRBJ2-2, with 9 bases identical to TRBD1. V shed 6 bases, J shed 3 bases, and the junction held 2 bases outside the gene matches. The CDR3 is 14 amino acids. CDR1 is SGHAT, CDR2 FQNNGV, per germline. For the CDR3, the DNA is TGTGCCAGCAGTAGGACAGGGGACACCGGGGAGCTGTTTTTT. As protein: CASSRTGDTGELFF.

The V gene is TRBV5-4, the J gene TRBJ1-1; no clear D gene. Looked up from germline, CDR1 is SGHNT and CDR2 is YYREEE (reference sequence). Trimming left V 2 bases short and J 8 bases short, with 7 bases between. This CDR3 spans 11 amino acids. CDR3 amino acids: CASSFLEEAFF. CDR3 sequence (DNA): TGTGCCAGCAGCTTTTTAGAGGAAGCTTTCTTT.

The chain carries TRBV18 and TRBJ1-3; D gene uncertain. CDR3 length: 16 residues. Trimming stripped 2 bases from V and 7 bases from J, with 18 bases between. Looked up from germline, CDR1 is KGHSH and CDR2 is LQKENI. CDR3 in amino acids: CASSPVGPGSVNTIYF. In nucleotides, the CDR3 is TGTGCCAGCTCACCAGTGGGTCCGGGATCTGTGAACACCATATATTTT.